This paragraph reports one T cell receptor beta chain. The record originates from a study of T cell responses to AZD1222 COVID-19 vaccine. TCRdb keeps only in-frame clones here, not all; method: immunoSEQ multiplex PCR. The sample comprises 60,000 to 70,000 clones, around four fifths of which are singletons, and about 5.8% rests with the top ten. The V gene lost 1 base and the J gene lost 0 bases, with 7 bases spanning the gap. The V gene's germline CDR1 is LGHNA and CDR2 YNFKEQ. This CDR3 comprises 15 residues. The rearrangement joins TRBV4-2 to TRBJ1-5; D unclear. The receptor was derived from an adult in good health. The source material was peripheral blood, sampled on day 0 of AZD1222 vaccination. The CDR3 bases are TGTGCCAGCAGCCAAGGGAGTCCTAGCAATCAGCCCCAGCATTTT. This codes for CASSQGSPSNQPQHF.